This TCR beta chain comes out of a study of CD8 T cells in ankylosing spondylitis. Findings and limits, study-wide: Past research had described some motif variants in reactive arthritis synovial fluid and blood.

TCRdb used MiXCR to reprocess the 5' RACE reads, holding one entry per CDR3 protein. The table records about 27,000 distinct CDR3 sequences, 7.9% of them present only once. The ends were cut back, 2 bases at V and 7 bases at J, with 13 bases in the middle. Germline CDR1 SGHTA, CDR2 FQGNSA. The CDR3 length is 14 residues. In this sample, this clonotype turned up many times. Its antigen is still unknown. The sequence came from a male donor with ankylosing spondylitis or in good health (not recorded which). Sample: blood. The gene calls are TRBV7-2 and TRBJ2-3; D gene ambiguous. The CDR3 sequence is CASSLKWVLNTQYF. CDR3 nucleotide sequence: TGTGCCAGCAGCTTAAAGTGGGTGCTGAATACGCAGTATTTT.